Sequencing of this T cell receptor (beta chain) was carried out in a study of T cell responses to AZD1222 COVID-19 vaccine. As to this clone: Its specificity is unknown.

Study conclusions and caveats: There were vaccine-associated CD4 TCRs across spike, dominant at 160-218 and 743-854.

Some clones are missing from TCRdb's copy, which holds only in-frame ones; the method was immunoSEQ multiplex PCR. The sample records some 110,000 clones, roughly 92% being singletons. V gave up 3 bases and J gave up 6 bases; unmatched junction bases: 5. Germline V CDR1 and CDR2: SGHRS, YFSETQ. This CDR3 contains 14 residues. The material was peripheral blood, obtained on day 0 of AZD1222 vaccination. The sequence derives from an adult in good health. V usage is TRBV5-1 and J usage is TRBJ1-4, with 7 nucleotides matching TRBD1. The CDR3 DNA reads TGCGCCAGCAGCTCCCCAGGGGGGGATGAAAAACTGTTTTTT. Protein product: CASSSPGGDEKLFF.